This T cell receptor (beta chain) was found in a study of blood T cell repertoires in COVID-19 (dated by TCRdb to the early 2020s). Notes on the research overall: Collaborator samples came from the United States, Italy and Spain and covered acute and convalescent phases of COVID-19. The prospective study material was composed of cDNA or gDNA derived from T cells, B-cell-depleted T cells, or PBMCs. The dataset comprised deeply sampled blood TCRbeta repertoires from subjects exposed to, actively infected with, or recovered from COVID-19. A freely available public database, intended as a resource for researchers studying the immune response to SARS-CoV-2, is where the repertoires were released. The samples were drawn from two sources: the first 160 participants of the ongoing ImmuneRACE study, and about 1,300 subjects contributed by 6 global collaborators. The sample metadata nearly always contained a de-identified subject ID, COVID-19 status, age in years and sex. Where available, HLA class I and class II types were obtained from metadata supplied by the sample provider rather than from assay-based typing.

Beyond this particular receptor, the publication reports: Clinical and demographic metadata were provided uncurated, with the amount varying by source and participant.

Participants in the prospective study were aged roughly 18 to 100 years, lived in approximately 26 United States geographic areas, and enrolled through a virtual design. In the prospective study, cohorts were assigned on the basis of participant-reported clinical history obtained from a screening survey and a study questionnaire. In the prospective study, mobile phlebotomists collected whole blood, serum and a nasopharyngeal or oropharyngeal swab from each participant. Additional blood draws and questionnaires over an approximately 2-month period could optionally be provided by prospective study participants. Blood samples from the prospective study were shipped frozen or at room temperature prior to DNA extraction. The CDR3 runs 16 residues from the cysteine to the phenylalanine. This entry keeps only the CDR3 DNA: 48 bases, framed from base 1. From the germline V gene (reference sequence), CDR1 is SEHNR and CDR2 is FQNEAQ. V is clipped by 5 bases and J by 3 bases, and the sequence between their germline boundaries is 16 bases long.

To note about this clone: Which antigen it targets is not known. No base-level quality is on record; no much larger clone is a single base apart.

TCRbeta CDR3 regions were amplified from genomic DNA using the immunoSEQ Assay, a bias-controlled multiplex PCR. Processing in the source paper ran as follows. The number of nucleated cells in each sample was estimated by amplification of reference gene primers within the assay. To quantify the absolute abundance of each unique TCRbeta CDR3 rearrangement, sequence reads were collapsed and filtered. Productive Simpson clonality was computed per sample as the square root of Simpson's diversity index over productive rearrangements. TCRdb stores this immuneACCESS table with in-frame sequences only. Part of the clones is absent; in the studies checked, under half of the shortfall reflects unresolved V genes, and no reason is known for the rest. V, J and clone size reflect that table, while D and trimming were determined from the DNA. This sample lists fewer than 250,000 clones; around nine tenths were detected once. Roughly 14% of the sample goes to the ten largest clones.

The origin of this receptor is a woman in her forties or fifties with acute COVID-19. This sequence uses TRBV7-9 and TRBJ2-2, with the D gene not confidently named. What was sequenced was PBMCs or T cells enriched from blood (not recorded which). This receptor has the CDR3 CASSIRLTQHTGELFF. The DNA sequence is TGTGCCAGCAGCATCAGGCTCACCCAACACACCGGGGAGCTGTTTTTT.